One sample yielded the 11 T cell receptor beta chains listed below, sequenced in a study of shared clonotypes between healthy human individuals. The naive CD8 subset, CD45RO-negative cells positively selected for CCR7, excluded terminally differentiated effector memory CD45RA+ cells. The protocol was immunoSEQ multiplex PCR, while the TCRdb copy is restricted to in-frame clones and leaves out a portion. Of fewer than 700,000 clones listed, 85% to 95% are singletons. Specimen: naive CD8+ T cells sorted from blood. These receptors all stem from a woman aged 25 to 39 in good health.

This clone was seen once. This chain uses TRBV29-1 with TRBJ1-2; maybe TRBD1 (5 bases). The V gene lost 6 bases and the J gene lost 2 bases, with 13 bases spanning the gap. CDR1 and CDR2 from the germline V gene are SQVTM and ANQGSEA. This CDR3 has 13 residues. The CDR3 bases are TGCAGCGTACGGGGGTTAAGCAACTATGGCTACACCTTC. This encodes CSVRGLSNYGYTF.

The chain carries TRBV13 and TRBJ1-1, with 10 bases that match TRBD1. J was trimmed by 1 base and V by 0 bases; bases with no gene match: 5. CDR1 is PRHDT, CDR2 FYEKMQ, per germline (reference sequence). The CDR3 is made up of 17 amino acids. CDR3 sequence: CASSLGRQGAGNTEAFF. In DNA form, the CDR3 reads TGTGCCAGCAGCTTAGGCCGACAGGGGGCGGGGAACACTGAAGCTTTCTTT.

The chain combines TRBV6-1 with TRBJ2-7, with a weak D call TRBD1 (6 bases). CDR3 size: 15 residues. V was shortened by 0 bases and J by 0 bases, with 9 bases between the two germline ends. Germline V gene lookup returns CDR1 MNHNS and CDR2 SASEGT. Written as DNA, the CDR3 is TGTGCCAGCAGTGAAGCTGGACAGATCTCCTACGAGCAGTACTTC. The encoded protein is CASSEAGQISYEQYF.

A note on this clone: Other DNA sequences from this sample encode an identical CDR3 as well. The chain recombines TRBV27 with TRBJ2-2, with D hard to call. The CDR3 is 13 residues long. The germline V and J ends were trimmed by 5 bases and 0 bases, with 4 bases remaining between them. Germline V gene sequence: CDR1 MNHEY, CDR2 SMNVEV (reference sequence). CDR3 DNA sequence: TGTGCCAGCAGTCCCGCGAACACCGGGGAGCTGTTTTTT. This gives the protein CASSPANTGELFF.

The J gene is TRBJ2-2, the V gene TRBV28; TRBD2 matches at 8 bases. Germline V gene lookup returns CDR1 MDHEN and CDR2 SYDVKM. CDR3 length equals 19 residues. Germline trimming cut 5 bases from V and 3 bases from J; bases unmatched to any gene: 17. CDR3 sequence: CASSPAAVLAGGHTGELFF. CDR3 nucleotides: TGTGCCAGCAGTCCCGCCGCGGTATTGGCGGGAGGACACACCGGGGAGCTGTTTTTT.

This chain connects TRBV28 to TRBJ2-7, with a tentative D call TRBD1 (6 bases). Germline lookup yields CDR1 MDHEN and CDR2 SYDVKM. The CDR3 has 14 amino acids. The V gene lost 8 bases and the J gene lost 2 bases, with 16 bases spanning the gap. The CDR3 sequence is CASCLTGSTYEQYF. In DNA, the CDR3 is TGTGCCAGCTGCTTGACAGGATCTACCTACGAGCAGTACTTC.

Concerning this clone: The sample holds other DNA sequences that translate to the same CDR3. The chain recombines TRBV5-6 with TRBJ2-7; D is unclear. Germline lookup yields CDR1 SGHDT and CDR2 YYEEEE. V lost 2 bases, J lost 1 base, and 7 bases lay in between. The CDR3 runs to 13 residues. The CDR3 here is CASSFLESYEQYF. The DNA of the CDR3 is TGTGCCAGCAGCTTTCTGGAATCCTACGAGCAGTACTTC.

This clone came up once. The V and J genes are TRBV25-1 and TRBJ2-5, with a tentative D call TRBD2 (5 bases). CDR3 length: 12 residues. Trimming stripped 1 base from V and 14 bases from J, with 14 bases between. Germline values: CDR1 MGHDK, CDR2 SYGVNS. For the CDR3, the DNA is TGTGCCAGCAGTGAATGGCCGGGGAGTTCATACTTC. As protein: CASSEWPGSSYF.

CDR3 loop: CAGGGLKPQHF. The CDR3 region has the DNA TGTGCCGGGGGGGGCTTGAAGCCCCAGCATTTT. The V call is TRBV28, the J call TRBJ1-5, with TRBD1 as a possible D gene (6 bases). The V gene lost 11 bases and the J gene lost 8 bases, with 13 bases spanning the gap. Germline CDR1 is MDHEN and CDR2 is SYDVKM. The CDR3 loop spans 11 amino acids.

The chain employs TRBV14 and TRBJ2-7, with 11 bases that match TRBD1. With V trimmed by 2 bases and J by 12 bases, 6 bases remained unmatched. Germline V lookup: CDR1 SGHDN, CDR2 FVKESK. The CDR3 spans 13 residues. As DNA, the CDR3 is TGTGCCAGCAGCCAAACAGGGACAGGGGGGGTGTACTTC. It yields the protein CASSQTGTGGVYF.

The genes are TRBV19 and TRBJ1-1, with TRBD1 identical over 9 bases. The CDR3 length is 15 residues. Germline loops: CDR1 LNHDA, CDR2 SQIVND (reference sequence). Trimming removed 4 bases from V and 2 bases from J; junction bases left unmatched: 5. This chain's CDR3 is CASSTYRGRNTEAFF. CDR3 DNA: TGTGCCAGTAGTACCTACAGGGGGCGAAACACTGAAGCTTTCTTT.